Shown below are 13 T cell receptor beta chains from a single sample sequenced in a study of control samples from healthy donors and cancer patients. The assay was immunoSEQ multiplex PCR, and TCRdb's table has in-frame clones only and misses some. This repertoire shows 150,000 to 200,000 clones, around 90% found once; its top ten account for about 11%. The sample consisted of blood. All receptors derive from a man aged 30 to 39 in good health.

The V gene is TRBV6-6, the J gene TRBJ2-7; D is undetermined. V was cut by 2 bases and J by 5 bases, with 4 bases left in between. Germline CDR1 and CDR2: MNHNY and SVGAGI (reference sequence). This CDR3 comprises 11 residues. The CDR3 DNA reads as TGTGCCAGCAGTTACAGGGACGAGCAGTACTTC. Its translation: CASSYRDEQYF.

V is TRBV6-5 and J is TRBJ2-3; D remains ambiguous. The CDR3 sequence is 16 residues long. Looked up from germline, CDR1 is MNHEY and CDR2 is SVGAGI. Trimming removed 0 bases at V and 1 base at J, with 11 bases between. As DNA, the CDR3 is TGTGCCAGCAGTTACTCGTACCGGCGGCGCACAGATACGCAGTATTTT. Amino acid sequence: CASSYSYRRRTDTQYF.

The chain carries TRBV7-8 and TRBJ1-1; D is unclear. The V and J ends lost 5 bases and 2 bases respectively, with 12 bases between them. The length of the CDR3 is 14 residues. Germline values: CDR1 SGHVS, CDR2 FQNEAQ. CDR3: CASSLNPGNTEAFF. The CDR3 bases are TGTGCCAGCAGCCTGAATCCAGGAAACACTGAAGCTTTCTTT.

CDR3 in amino acids: CASSLQGGSYNEQFF. The CDR3 bases are TGTGCCAGCAGCCTACAGGGTGGGTCCTACAATGAGCAGTTCTTC. J is TRBJ2-1 and V is TRBV7-9, with D maybe TRBD1 (6 bases). This CDR3 is built from 15 residues. The V gene's germline CDR1 is SEHNR and CDR2 FQNEAQ (reference sequence). Trimming pared 5 bases from V and 1 base from J, leaving 12 bases between.

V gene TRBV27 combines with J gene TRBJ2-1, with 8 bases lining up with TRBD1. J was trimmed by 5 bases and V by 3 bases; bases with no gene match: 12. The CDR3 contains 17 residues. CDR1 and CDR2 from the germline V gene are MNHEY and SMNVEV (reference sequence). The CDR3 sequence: CASSFSKTGTGDNEQFF. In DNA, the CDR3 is TGTGCCAGCAGTTTTTCAAAAACCGGGACAGGAGACAATGAGCAGTTCTTC.

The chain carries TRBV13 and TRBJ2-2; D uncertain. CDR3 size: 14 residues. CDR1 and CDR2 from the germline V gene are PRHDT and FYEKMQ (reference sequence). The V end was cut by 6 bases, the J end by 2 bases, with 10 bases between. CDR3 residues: CASRRQPNTGELFF. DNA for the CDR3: TGTGCCAGCAGAAGGCAGCCTAACACCGGGGAGCTGTTTTTT.

CDR3 protein: CASSYSVLAGDHKFF. The CDR3 region has the DNA TGTGCCAGCAGTTACTCCGTCCTAGCGGGAGATCACAAGTTCTTC. The rearrangement joins TRBV6-2 or TRBV6-3 to TRBJ2-1; 10 bases are a match to TRBD2. Germline loops: CDR1 MNHEY, CDR2 SVGEGT. Unmatched junction bases numbered 10, after V lost 0 bases and J lost 14 bases. The length of the CDR3 is 15 residues.

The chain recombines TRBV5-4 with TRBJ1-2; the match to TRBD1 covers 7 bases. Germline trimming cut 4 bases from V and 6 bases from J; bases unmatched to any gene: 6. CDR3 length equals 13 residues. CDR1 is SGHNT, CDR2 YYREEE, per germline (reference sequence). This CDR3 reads CASSQTGIDGYTF. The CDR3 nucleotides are TGTGCCAGCAGCCAGACAGGGATCGATGGCTACACCTTC.

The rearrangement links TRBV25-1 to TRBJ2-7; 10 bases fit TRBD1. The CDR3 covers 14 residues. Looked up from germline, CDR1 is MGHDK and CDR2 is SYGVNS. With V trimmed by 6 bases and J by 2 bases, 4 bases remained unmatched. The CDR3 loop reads CASSLGTGAYEQYF. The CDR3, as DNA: TGTGCCAGCAGCCTCGGGACAGGGGCCTACGAGCAGTACTTC.

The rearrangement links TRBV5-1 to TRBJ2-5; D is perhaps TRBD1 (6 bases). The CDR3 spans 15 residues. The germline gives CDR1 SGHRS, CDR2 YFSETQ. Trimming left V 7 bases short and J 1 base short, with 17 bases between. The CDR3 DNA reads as TGCGCCAGCGCCAGGGGACCCCGTACCCAAGAGACCCAGTACTTC. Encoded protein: CASARGPRTQETQYF.

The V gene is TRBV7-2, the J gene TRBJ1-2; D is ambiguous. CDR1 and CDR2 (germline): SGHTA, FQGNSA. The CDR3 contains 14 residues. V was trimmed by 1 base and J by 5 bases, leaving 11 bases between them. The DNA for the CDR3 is TGTGCCAGCAGCTTAGTTAATAGGAAATATGGCTACACCTTC. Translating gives CASSLVNRKYGYTF.

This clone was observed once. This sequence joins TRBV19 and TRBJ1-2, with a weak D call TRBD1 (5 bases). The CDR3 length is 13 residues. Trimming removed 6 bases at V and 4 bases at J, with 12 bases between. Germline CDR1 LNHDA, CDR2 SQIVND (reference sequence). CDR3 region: CASREQASYGYTF. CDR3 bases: TGTGCCAGTAGAGAACAGGCAAGCTATGGCTACACCTTC. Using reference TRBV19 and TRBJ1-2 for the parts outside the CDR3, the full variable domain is DGGITQSPKYLFRKEGQNVTLSCEQNLNHDAMYWYRQDPGQGLRLIYYSQIVNDFQKGDIAEGYSVSREKKESFPLTVTSAQKNPTAFYLCASREQASYGYTFGSGTRLTVV.

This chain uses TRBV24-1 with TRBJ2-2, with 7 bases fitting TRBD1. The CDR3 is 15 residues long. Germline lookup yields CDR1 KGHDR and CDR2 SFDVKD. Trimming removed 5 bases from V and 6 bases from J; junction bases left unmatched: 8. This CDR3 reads CATSAHRQGSGELFF. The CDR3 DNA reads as TGTGCCACCAGTGCTCACAGACAGGGTTCCGGGGAGCTGTTTTTT.